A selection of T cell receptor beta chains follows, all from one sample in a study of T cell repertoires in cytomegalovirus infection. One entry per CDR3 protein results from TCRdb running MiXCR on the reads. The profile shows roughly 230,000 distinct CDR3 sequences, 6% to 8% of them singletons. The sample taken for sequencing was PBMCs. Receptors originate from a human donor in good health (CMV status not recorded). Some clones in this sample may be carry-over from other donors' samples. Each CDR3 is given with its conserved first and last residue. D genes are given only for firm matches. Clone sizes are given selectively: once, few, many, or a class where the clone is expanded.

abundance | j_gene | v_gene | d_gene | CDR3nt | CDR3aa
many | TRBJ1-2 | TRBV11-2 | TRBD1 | TGTGCCAGCAGCTTAGAGGGTGGGACAGGCCTCTATGGCTACACCTTC | CASSLEGGTGLYGYTF
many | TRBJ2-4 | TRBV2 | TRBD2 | TGTGCCAGCACCACCCGGGGAGGGGTAAACATTCAGTACTTC | CASTTRGGVNIQYF
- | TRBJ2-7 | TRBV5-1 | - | TGCGCCAGCAGCGCGGTAGGGGCCGGGCCCTCCTACGAGCAGTACTTC | CASSAVGAGPSYEQYF
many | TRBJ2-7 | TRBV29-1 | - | TGCAGCGTTGTTAGTCCAGACTCCTACGAGCAGTACTTC | CSVVSPDSYEQYF
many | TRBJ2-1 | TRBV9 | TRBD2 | TGTGCCAGCAGCGTAGTTGCGGGGGGCCCCATCACCTACAATGAGCAGTTCTTC | CASSVVAGGPITYNEQFF
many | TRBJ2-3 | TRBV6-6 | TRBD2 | TGTGCCAGCAGTTACTCTCCCCCGGGGCTAGCGGGGATCACAGATACGCAGTATTTT | CASSYSPPGLAGITDTQYF
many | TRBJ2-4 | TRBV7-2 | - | TGTGCCAGCAGCAGTGGGATCCCTGACATTCAGTACTTC | CASSSGIPDIQYF
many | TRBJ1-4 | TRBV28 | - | TGTGCCAGTAACACCTTCGGGGGCGCGGGTGAAAAACTGTTTTTT | CASNTFGGAGEKLFF
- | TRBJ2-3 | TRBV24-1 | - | TGTGCCACCAGTGATCCAGGGGGGTCCGGAGATACGCAGTATTTT | CATSDPGGSGDTQYF
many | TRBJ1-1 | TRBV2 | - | TGTGCCAGCAGTGAAGCGCTTGGGGGGACTGAAGCTTTCTTT | CASSEALGGTEAFF
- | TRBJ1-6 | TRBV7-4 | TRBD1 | TGTGCCGGCAGCTTAGTCGGACAGGAAAGCTCCTATAATTCACCCCTCCACTTT | CAGSLVGQESSYNSPLHF
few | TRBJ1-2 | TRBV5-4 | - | TGTGCCAGCAGCTTGGTAGGGGACGGATACTATGGCTACACCTTC | CASSLVGDGYYGYTF
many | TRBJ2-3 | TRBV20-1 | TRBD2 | TGCAGTGTGGTCCGGGGGGGAGATACGCAGTATTTT | CSVVRGGDTQYF
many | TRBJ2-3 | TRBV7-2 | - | TGTGCCAGCAGCTCCTCGTCACCCCTCACAGATACGCAGTATTTT | CASSSSSPLTDTQYF
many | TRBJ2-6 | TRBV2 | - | TGTGCCAGCAGTCCCCGGACAGCATATAACGTCCTGACTTTC | CASSPRTAYNVLTF
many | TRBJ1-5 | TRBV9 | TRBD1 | TGTGCCAGCGGAGGGACAGGGTCTAATCAGCCCCAGCATTTT | CASGGTGSNQPQHF
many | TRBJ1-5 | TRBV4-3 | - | TGCGCCAGCAGCCAAGACTCGGGCATGGGAAATCAGCCCCAGCATTTT | CASSQDSGMGNQPQHF
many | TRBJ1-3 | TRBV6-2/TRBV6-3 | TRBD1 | TGTGCCAGCATCTCCGGACAGGCATCCTACTCTGGAAACACCATATATTTT | CASISGQASYSGNTIYF
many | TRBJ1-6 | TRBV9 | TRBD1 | TGTGCCAGCAGCGCCGAGACAGGGACGTCACCCCTCCACTTT | CASSAETGTSPLHF
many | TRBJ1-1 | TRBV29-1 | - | TGCAGCGTTCGTTCCGGTTGGGGGATGAACACTGAAGCTTTCTTT | CSVRSGWGMNTEAFF
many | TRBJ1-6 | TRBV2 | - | TGTGCCAGCATCTTTAGGCAGGGGACTAATTCACCCCTCCACTTT | CASIFRQGTNSPLHF
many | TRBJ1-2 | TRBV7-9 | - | TGTGCCAGCAGCTTAGTATCGGGCTATGGCTACACCTTC | CASSLVSGYGYTF
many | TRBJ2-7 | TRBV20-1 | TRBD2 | TGCAGTGCTAAGGGACTAGCCGAATACGAGCAGTACTTC | CSAKGLAEYEQYF
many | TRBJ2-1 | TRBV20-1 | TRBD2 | TGCAGTGCTACCCGAGGACTAGCGCGATACAATGAGCAGTTCTTC | CSATRGLARYNEQFF
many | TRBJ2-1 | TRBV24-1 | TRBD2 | TGTGCCACCAGGGGGACTAGCCCCCCCGATGAGCAGTTCTTC | CATRGTSPPDEQFF
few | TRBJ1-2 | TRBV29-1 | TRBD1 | TGCAGCGTTGAGGGAGGGACAGGGTTTGACTATGGCTACACCTTC | CSVEGGTGFDYGYTF
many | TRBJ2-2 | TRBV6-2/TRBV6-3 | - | TGTGCCAGCAGTTCGAGGAACACCGGGGAGCTGTTTTTT | CASSSRNTGELFF
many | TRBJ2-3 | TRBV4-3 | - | TGCGCCAGCAGCCAGACGGGACTCCCACTTACGCAGTATTTT | CASSQTGLPLTQYF
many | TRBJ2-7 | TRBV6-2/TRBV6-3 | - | TGTGCCATCCGCGAGACATCATCCTACGAGCAGTACTTC | CAIRETSSYEQYF
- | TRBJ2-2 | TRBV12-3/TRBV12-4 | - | TGTGCCACCGCGACCACCGGGGCTAACACCGGGGAGCTGTTTTTT | CATATTGANTGELFF
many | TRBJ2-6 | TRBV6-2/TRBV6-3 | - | TGTGCCAGCAAACATCCGGCCCCTGGGGCCAACGTCCTGACTTTC | CASKHPAPGANVLTF
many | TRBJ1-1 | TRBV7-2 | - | TGTGCCAGCAGCCGGACGCTGGTGGCGAACACTGAAGCTTTCTTT | CASSRTLVANTEAFF
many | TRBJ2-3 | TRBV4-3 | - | TGCGCCAGCAGCCAAGAACACAGTCCAGATACGCAGTATTTT | CASSQEHSPDTQYF
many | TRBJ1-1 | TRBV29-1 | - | TGCAGCGTTGATGGGTACACTGAAGCTTTCTTT | CSVDGYTEAFF
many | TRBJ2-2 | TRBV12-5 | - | TGTGCTAGTGGTTTGGCTGGCGGGGCGCGGACCGGGGAGCTGTTTTTT | CASGLAGGARTGELFF
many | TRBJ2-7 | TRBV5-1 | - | TGCGCCAGCAGACTACAGGCGAGCTCCTACGAGCAGTACTTC | CASRLQASSYEQYF
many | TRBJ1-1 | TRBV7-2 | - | TGTGCCAGCAGCTTAGTCCTAGAGGGTGAAGCTTTCTTT | CASSLVLEGEAFF
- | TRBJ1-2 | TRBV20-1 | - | TGCAGTGCTGTGGAGGGGCTAAGCTATGGCTACACCTTC | CSAVEGLSYGYTF
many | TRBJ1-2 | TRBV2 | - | TGTGCCAGCAGTGAGTGGGGAGGTAACTATGGCTACACCTTC | CASSEWGGNYGYTF
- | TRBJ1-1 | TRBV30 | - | TGTGCCTGCGCCTGGGACCCGAACACTGAAGCTTTCTTT | CACAWDPNTEAFF
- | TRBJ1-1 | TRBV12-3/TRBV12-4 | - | TGTGCCAGCAGTTTATTGGCAGGGTTCGGCACTGAAGCTTTCTTT | CASSLLAGFGTEAFF
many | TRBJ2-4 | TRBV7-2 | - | TGTGCCAGCAGCGATTACAGGGAGCAGTACTTC | CASSDYREQYF
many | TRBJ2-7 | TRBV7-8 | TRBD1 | TGTGCCAGCAGCCCCACAAGACAGGGAAGGCAGTACTTC | CASSPTRQGRQYF
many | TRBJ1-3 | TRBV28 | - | TGTGCCACCCAGCGATTTACGGGACTGAACTCTGGAAACACCATATATTTT | CATQRFTGLNSGNTIYF
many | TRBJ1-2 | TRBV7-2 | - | TGTGCCAGCAGCTTACGGGGGTCTAACTATGGCTACACCTTC | CASSLRGSNYGYTF
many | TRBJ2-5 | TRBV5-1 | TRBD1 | TGCGCCAGCAGCTCGGGGACAGGGGAAGAGACCCAGTACTTC | CASSSGTGEETQYF
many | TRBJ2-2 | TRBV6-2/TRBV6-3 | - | TGTGCCAGCAGTCCCGGCTACACCTACGGGGAGCTGTTTTTT | CASSPGYTYGELFF
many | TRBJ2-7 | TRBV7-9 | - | TGTGCCAGCAGCAGAGGACAGTACGAGCAGTACTTC | CASSRGQYEQYF
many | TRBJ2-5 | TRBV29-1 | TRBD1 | TGCAGCCTCAGACTCGGGACAGGGGGCGAAGAGACCCAGTACTTC | CSLRLGTGGEETQYF
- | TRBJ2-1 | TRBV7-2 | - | TGTGCCAGCAGCTTAGGTCTGGCGCAGTTCTTC | CASSLGLAQFF
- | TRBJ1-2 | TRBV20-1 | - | TGCAGTGCTAGAGAGGACAGCTATGGCTACACCTTC | CSAREDSYGYTF
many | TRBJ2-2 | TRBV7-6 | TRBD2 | TGTGCCAGCAGCGTGCACCCCACGGGGGGGCGGGACACCGGGGAGCTGTTTTTT | CASSVHPTGGRDTGELFF
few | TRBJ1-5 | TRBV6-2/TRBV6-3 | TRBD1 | TGTGCCAGCAGTCTACGGGAGACAGGGACGCAACTCGGTAGACAGCCCCAGCATTTT | CASSLRETGTQLGRQPQHF